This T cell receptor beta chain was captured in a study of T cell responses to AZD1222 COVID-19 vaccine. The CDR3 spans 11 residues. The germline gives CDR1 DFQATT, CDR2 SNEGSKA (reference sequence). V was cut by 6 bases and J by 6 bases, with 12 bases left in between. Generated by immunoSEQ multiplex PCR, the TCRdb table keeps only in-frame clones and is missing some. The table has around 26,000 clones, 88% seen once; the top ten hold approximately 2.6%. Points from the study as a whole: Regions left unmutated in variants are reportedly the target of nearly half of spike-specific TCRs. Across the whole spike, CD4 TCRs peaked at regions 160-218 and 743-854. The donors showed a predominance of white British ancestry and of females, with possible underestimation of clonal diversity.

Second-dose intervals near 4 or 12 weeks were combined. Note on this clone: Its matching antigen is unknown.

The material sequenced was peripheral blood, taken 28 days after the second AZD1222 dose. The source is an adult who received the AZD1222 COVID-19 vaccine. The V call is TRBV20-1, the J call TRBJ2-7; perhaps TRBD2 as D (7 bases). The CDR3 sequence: CSAEGGGEQYF. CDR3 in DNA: TGCAGTGCCGAGGGAGGGGGCGAGCAGTACTTC.